The 23 T cell receptor beta chains below all came from one sample that was sequenced in a study of T cells after yellow fever vaccination. MiXCR, run by TCRdb on the 5' RACE reads, gives a single entry per CDR3 protein. Among 400,000 to 650,000 distinct CDR3 sequences listed, 21% were seen once. The material sequenced was PBMCs, taken about 21 days after the first yellow fever vaccination. These receptors originate from a man in his late teens or twenties who received the YFV17D yellow fever vaccine.

The J gene is TRBJ2-3, the V gene TRBV5-1; D unclear. Trimming cost V 6 bases and J 1 base, with 12 bases left between them. The CDR3 spans 14 residues. Germline CDR1 reads SGHRS; CDR2 reads YFSETQ. Here the CDR3 reads CASTPIEGTDTQYF. CDR3 nucleotide sequence: TGCGCCAGCACCCCGATAGAAGGCACAGATACGCAGTATTTT.

The chain couples TRBV20-1 to TRBJ1-2; D ambiguous. The CDR3 is 11 residues long. CDR1 is DFQATT and CDR2 is SNEGSKA in the germline V gene (reference sequence). The V end was cut by 6 bases, the J end by 3 bases, with 8 bases between. CDR3 nucleotides: TGCAGTGCAACCGACGACTATGGCTACACCTTC. This codes for CSATDDYGYTF.

This chain links TRBV29-1 with TRBJ2-1, with 9 bases lining up with TRBD1. The CDR3 loop spans 12 amino acids. CDR1 is SQVTM and CDR2 is ANQGSEA in the germline V gene. V trimming: 6 bases; J trimming: 5 bases; junction bases outside the gene matches: 2. The CDR3 DNA sequence: TGCAGCGTAAGGACAGGGGACAATGAGCAGTTCTTC. It yields the protein CSVRTGDNEQFF.

In its sample, this clonotype was seen a few times. CDR3 bases: TGTGCCAGCAGCCTCCGGTGGCAGAACACTGAAGCTTTCTTT. Translated, it gives CASSLRWQNTEAFF. The chain couples TRBV7-2 to TRBJ1-1; unclear D gene. Germline CDR1 and CDR2: SGHTA and FQGNSA. Trimming took off 5 bases at V and 1 base at J, with 11 bases between the two ends. The length of the CDR3 is 14 residues. The full variable domain, completed using reference TRBV7-2 and TRBJ1-1, is GAGVSQSPSNKVTEKGKDVELRCDPISGHTALYWYRQSLGQGLEFLIYFQGNSAPDKSGLPSDRFSAERTGGSVSTLTIQRTQQEDSAVYLCASSLRWQNTEAFFGQGTRLTVV.

The table lists this clonotype with a few counts. The chain is built from TRBV6-1 and TRBJ1-1; D gene unclear. Germline lookup yields CDR1 MNHNS and CDR2 SASEGT. The length of the CDR3 is 13 residues. The V end was cut by 7 bases, the J end by 4 bases, with 13 bases between. DNA of the CDR3: TGTGCCAGCAAGGAAAACATGGGCACTGAAGCTTTCTTT. Its protein product is CASKENMGTEAFF.

The rearrangement joins TRBV2 to TRBJ1-4, with D possibly matching TRBD1 (6 bases). Germline V CDR1 and CDR2: SNHLY, FYNNEI. The CDR3 spans 13 residues. Trimming pared 4 bases from V and 8 bases from J, leaving 11 bases between. The CDR3 coding sequence is TGTGCCAGCAGTGGAGAGGGGGGCGAAAAACTGTTTTTT. It codes for CASSGEGGEKLFF.

The J gene is TRBJ2-3, the V gene TRBV9; a weak D match, TRBD2 (7 bases). V lost 0 bases, J lost 6 bases, and 17 bases lay in between. The CDR3 spans 16 residues. Germline values: CDR1 SGDLS, CDR2 YYNGEE. The CDR3, as DNA: TGTGCCAGCAGCGTAGGAGGGGGGGTAACGGTGGATACGCAGTATTTT. Translated: CASSVGGGVTVDTQYF.

This chain links TRBV12-3 or TRBV12-4 with TRBJ2-5, with 11 bases aligning to TRBD1. V shed 7 bases, J shed 4 bases, and the junction held 8 bases outside the gene matches. This CDR3 has 15 residues. In DNA, the CDR3 is TGTGCCAGCACCCCGGGACAGGGGGTTGGAGAGACCCAGTACTTC. Translation: CASTPGQGVGETQYF.

CDR3 sequence reads: CASGPGIFCGELFF. The CDR3, as DNA: TGTGCCAGCGGCCCCGGGATCTTCTGCGGGGAGCTGTTTTTT. The chain is built from TRBV28 and TRBJ2-2; D possibly corresponds to TRBD2 (5 bases). The germline gives CDR1 MDHEN, CDR2 SYDVKM. The CDR3 covers 14 residues. Trimming shortened V by 8 bases and J by 7 bases, and 17 bases separated the two germline ends.

This clonotype has more than one count but fewer than ten. V gene TRBV20-1 combines with J gene TRBJ2-7, with D possibly TRBD2 on 6 matching bases. Germline CDR1 is DFQATT and CDR2 is SNEGSKA (reference sequence). This CDR3 contains 14 residues. Trimming removed 1 base from V and 5 bases from J, with 15 bases in between. The CDR3 protein is CSARASGGVNEQYV. CDR3 nucleotides: TGCAGTGCTAGAGCTTCAGGCGGGGTAAACGAGCAGTACGTC.

This clonotype was observed a handful of times. The J gene is TRBJ1-6, the V gene TRBV3-1; 7 positions agree with TRBD1. Per germline, CDR1 LGHDT and CDR2 YNNKEL (reference sequence). V gave up 6 bases and J gave up 3 bases; unmatched junction bases: 11. The CDR3 contains 17 residues. CDR3 loop: CASRPTGQSFYNSPLHF. In DNA form, the CDR3 reads TGTGCCAGCAGACCGACGGGACAGAGCTTCTATAATTCACCCCTCCACTTT.

The chain employs TRBV3-1 and TRBJ1-6; 11 bases match TRBD1. The junction had 4 bases not matched to a gene; V was cut back by 8 bases and J by 10 bases. CDR1 and CDR2 (germline): LGHDT, YNNKEL (reference sequence). CDR3 length equals 13 residues. CDR3 nucleotides: TGTGCCAGCCAGGGACAGGGGGAATCACCCCTCCACTTT. Its translation: CASQGQGESPLHF.

The V and J genes are TRBV12-3 or TRBV12-4 and TRBJ2-2, with 14 bases that match TRBD2. V dropped 5 bases and J dropped 2; count of bases not matched to a gene: 10. This CDR3 region has 19 residues. CDR3 sequence: CASSRFRLAGGLNTGELFF. In DNA, the CDR3 is TGTGCCAGCAGTCGATTTCGACTAGCGGGGGGGCTTAACACCGGGGAGCTGTTTTTT.

This clonotype was counted only a few times. The V gene is TRBV7-2, the J gene TRBJ2-3; no firm D call. Per the germline V gene, CDR1 is SGHTA and CDR2 is FQGNSA. V was pared by 1 base and J by 10 bases, with 15 bases between. There are 14 residues in the CDR3. In DNA, the CDR3 is TGTGCCAGCAGCTTAGAGGTACTTACTGAGGCGCAGTATTTT. Translating gives CASSLEVLTEAQYF. Looking up the rest from reference TRBV7-2 and TRBJ2-3 gives the full variable domain: GAGVSQSPSNKVTEKGKDVELRCDPISGHTALYWYRQSLGQGLEFLIYFQGNSAPDKSGLPSDRFSAERTGGSVSTLTIQRTQQEDSAVYLCASSLEVLTEAQYFGPGTRLTVL.

This chain uses TRBV9 with TRBJ2-5; D may correspond to TRBD1 or TRBD2 (5 bases each). Deletions cut 0 bases from V and 10 bases from J, with 13 bases between. CDR1 SGDLS and CDR2 YYNGEE come from the germline V gene. This CDR3 comprises 13 residues. The CDR3 loop is CASSVDERGGQYF. As DNA, the CDR3 is TGTGCCAGCAGCGTAGATGAGAGGGGTGGCCAGTACTTC. Full variable domain (rest looked up from reference TRBV9 and TRBJ2-5): DSGVTQTPKHLITATGQRVTLRCSPRSGDLSVYWYQQSLDQGLQFLIQYYNGEERAKGNILERFSAQQFPDLHSELNLSSLELGDSALYFCASSVDERGGQYFGPGTRLLVL.

This clonotype occurred many times. The chain couples TRBV5-1 to TRBJ2-7; TRBD1 matches 9 bases. Trimming removed 4 bases from V and 3 bases from J; junction bases left unmatched: 5. CDR1 and CDR2 from the germline V gene are SGHRS and YFSETQ. This CDR3 region has 14 residues. The CDR3 loop is CASSLRDRVYEQYF. Written as DNA, the CDR3 is TGCGCCAGCAGCCTCCGGGACAGGGTCTACGAGCAGTACTTC.

This clonotype was seen repeatedly, ten times or more. DNA of the CDR3: TGTGCCAGCAGTCTGGGCGCAGACACAGATACGCAGTATTTT. Protein product: CASSLGADTDTQYF. V usage is TRBV6-1 and J usage is TRBJ2-3; D unclear. This CDR3 has 14 residues. The V gene's germline CDR1 is MNHNS and CDR2 SASEGT. V lost 5 bases and J lost 2, with 11 bases in between.

There are a few counts of this clonotype. This chain links TRBV5-6 with TRBJ2-3; 7 nucleotides agree with TRBD2. This CDR3 is built from 12 residues. The V segment lost 4 bases and the J segment 12 bases; nucleotides outside the gene matches: 8. Germline lookup yields CDR1 SGHDT and CDR2 YYEEEE. CDR3 amino acids: CASSPSPGGQYF. CDR3 DNA sequence: TGTGCCAGCAGCCCTAGCCCGGGGGGTCAGTATTTT.

This clonotype was observed a few times. The rearrangement links TRBV5-1 to TRBJ1-6; 7 bases align to TRBD1. The germline V gene has CDR1 SGHRS and CDR2 YFSETQ. Trimming cost V 3 bases and J 4 bases; bases outside gene matches: 4. This CDR3 has 15 amino acids. Here the CDR3 reads CASSWGDSYNSPLHF. CDR3 DNA sequence: TGCGCCAGCAGCTGGGGGGACAGTTATAATTCACCCCTCCACTTT.

The table lists this clonotype with many counts. The gene calls are TRBV7-2 and TRBJ2-3; D remains unclear. Germline assignment: CDR1 SGHTA and CDR2 FQGNSA. This CDR3 has 14 residues. The ends were cut back, 1 base at V and 1 base at J, with 6 bases in the middle. The DNA of the CDR3 is TGTGCCAGCAGCTTAGGGGCCCGCACAGATACGCAGTATTTT. Encoded protein: CASSLGARTDTQYF.

Details on this clonotype: One junction end does not reproduce the germline sequence, and a read error may be involved. This chain joins TRBV11-2 and TRBJ2-1; 7 bases map to TRBD1. The CDR3 loop spans 17 amino acids. Germline values: CDR1 SGHAT, CDR2 FQNNGV. The CDR3 DNA follows: TGTGCCAGCAGCTTAATTAGGGGGCGTAGCTCCGACAATGAGCAGTTCTTC. Protein product: CASSLIRGRSSDNEQFF.

This clonotype was found a few times. V usage is TRBV9 and J usage is TRBJ2-1, with TRBD1 matching over 8 bases. CDR1 and CDR2 (germline): SGDLS, YYNGEE. J lost 4 bases, V lost 4 bases, and 7 bases had no gene match. The CDR3 has 15 amino acids. The CDR3: CASSPRDRQYNEQFF. CDR3 nucleotide sequence: TGTGCCAGCAGCCCCCGGGACAGGCAATACAATGAGCAGTTCTTC.

The rearrangement links TRBV5-1 to TRBJ2-2; 7 nucleotides match TRBD2. The germline V gene has CDR1 SGHRS and CDR2 YFSETQ. The CDR3 runs to 18 residues. The ends lost 1 base at V and 3 bases at J; junction bases unmatched: 12. CDR3 sequence reads: CASSLYTRRDYDTGELFF. CDR3 coding DNA: TGCGCCAGCAGCTTGTACACTAGACGGGACTACGACACCGGGGAGCTGTTTTTT.